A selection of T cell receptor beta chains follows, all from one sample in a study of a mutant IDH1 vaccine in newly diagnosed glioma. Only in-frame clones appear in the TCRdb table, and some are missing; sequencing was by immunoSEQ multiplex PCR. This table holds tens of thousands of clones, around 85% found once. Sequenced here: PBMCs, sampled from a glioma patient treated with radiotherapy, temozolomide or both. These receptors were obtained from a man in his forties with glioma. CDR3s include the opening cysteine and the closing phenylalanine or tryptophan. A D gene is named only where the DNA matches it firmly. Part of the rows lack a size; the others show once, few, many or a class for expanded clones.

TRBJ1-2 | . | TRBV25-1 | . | CASSHSTPAGYGYTF | TGTGCCAGCAGTCACTCGACACCGGCGGGCTATGGCTACACCTTC
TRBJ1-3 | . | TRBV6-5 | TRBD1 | CASSPGQGLLNTIYF | TGTGCCAGCAGCCCCGGACAGGGCCTGTTGAACACCATATATTTT
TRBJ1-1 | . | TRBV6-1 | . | CASQMTTNTEAFF | TGTGCCAGCCAGATGACAACGAACACTGAAGCTTTCTTT
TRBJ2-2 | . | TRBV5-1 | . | CASSLVGSDTGELFF | TGCGCCAGCAGCTTGGTGGGCTCTGACACCGGGGAGCTGTTTTTT
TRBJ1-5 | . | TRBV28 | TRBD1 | CASSFEEILQGAGVGGNQPQHF | TGTGCCAGCAGTTTTGAGGAGATACTCCAGGGGGCCGGTGTGGGGGGCAATCAGCCCCAGCATTTT
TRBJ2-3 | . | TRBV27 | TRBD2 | CASSYYGLAGVMDTQYF | TGTGCCAGCAGTTACTACGGACTAGCGGGAGTGATGGATACGCAGTATTTT
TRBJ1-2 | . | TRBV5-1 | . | CASSLEYLNYGYTF | TGCGCCAGCAGCTTGGAGTACCTCAACTATGGCTACACCTTC
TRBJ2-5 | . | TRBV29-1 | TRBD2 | CSVGTSGVSKETQYF | TGCAGCGTTGGGACTAGCGGGGTTTCTAAAGAGACCCAGTACTTC
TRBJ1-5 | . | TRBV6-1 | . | CASAGGYYSNQPQHF | TGTGCCAGCGCTGGAGGGTATTATAGCAATCAGCCCCAGCATTTT
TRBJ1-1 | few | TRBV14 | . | CASSPKRNTEAFF | TGTGCCAGCAGCCCGAAGAGGAACACTGAAGCTTTCTTT
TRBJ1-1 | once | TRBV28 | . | CASSPGGRVDTEAFF | TGTGCCAGCAGCCCCGGGGGCAGGGTAGACACTGAAGCTTTCTTT
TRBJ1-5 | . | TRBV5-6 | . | CASSLFVTGWYQPQHF | TGTGCCAGCAGCTTGTTTGTGACAGGATGGTATCAGCCCCAGCATTTT
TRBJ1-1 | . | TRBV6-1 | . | CASSEARGTEAFF | TGTGCCAGCAGTGAAGCTCGGGGAACTGAAGCTTTCTTT
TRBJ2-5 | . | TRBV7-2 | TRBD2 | CASSPGGGETQYF | TGTGCCAGCAGCCCGGGAGGTGGGGAGACCCAGTACTTC
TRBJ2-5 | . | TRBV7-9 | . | CASSLESQETQYF | TGTGCCAGCAGCTTAGAGTCCCAAGAGACCCAGTACTTC
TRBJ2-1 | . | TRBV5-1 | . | CASCLRSRPSSYNEQFF | TGCGCCAGCTGTTTGAGGTCCAGGCCAAGCTCCTACAATGAGCAGTTCTTC
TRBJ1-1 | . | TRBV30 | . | CAWSFRGLNTEAFF | TGTGCCTGGAGTTTCCGGGGATTGAACACTGAAGCTTTCTTT
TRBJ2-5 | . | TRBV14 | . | CASSQPYQETQYF | TGTGCCAGCAGCCAACCGTACCAAGAGACCCAGTACTTC
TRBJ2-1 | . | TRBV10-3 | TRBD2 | CAISGLAGSDEQFF | TGTGCCATCAGTGGACTAGCGGGATCAGATGAGCAGTTCTTC
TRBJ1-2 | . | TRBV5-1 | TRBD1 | CASSLGRDRDSGYTF | TGCGCCAGCAGCTTGGGCCGGGACAGGGATTCGGGCTACACCTTC
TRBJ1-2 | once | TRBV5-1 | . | CASSLTGANYGYTF | TGCGCCAGCAGCTTGACAGGAGCGAACTATGGCTACACCTTC
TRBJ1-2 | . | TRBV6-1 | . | CASRMTGLEGYTF | TGTGCCAGCAGAATGACAGGCCTAGAGGGCTACACCTTC
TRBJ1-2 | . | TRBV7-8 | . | CASMGPTSYGYTF | TGTGCCAGCATGGGCCCCACCTCCTATGGCTACACCTTC
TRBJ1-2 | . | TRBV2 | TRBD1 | CASRGTGEANYGYTF | TGTGCCAGCAGGGGGACAGGGGAAGCTAACTATGGCTACACCTTC
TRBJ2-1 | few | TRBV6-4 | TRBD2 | CASSEAGGPNEQFF | TGTGCCAGCAGTGAAGCGGGAGGGCCCAATGAGCAGTTCTTC
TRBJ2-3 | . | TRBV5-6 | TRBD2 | CASRFSGGTDTQYF | TGTGCCAGCAGGTTTAGCGGGGGCACAGATACGCAGTATTTT
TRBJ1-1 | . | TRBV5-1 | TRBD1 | CASSLVTGVGYSEAFF | TGCGCCAGCAGCTTGGTGACAGGGGTCGGGTATAGTGAAGCTTTCTTT
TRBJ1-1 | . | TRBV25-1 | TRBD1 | CASTTGGLNTEAFF | TGTGCCAGCACAACAGGGGGCCTGAACACTGAAGCTTTCTTT
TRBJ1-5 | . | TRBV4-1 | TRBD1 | CASSHGTGPGQPQHF | TGCGCCAGCAGCCACGGGACAGGGCCAGGTCAGCCCCAGCATTTT
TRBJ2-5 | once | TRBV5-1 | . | CASSSTPGGETQYF | TGCGCCAGCAGCTCCACACCAGGGGGGGAGACCCAGTACTTC
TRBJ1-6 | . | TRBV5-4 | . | CASSLGRRNSPLHF | TGTGCCAGCAGCTTGGGACGGCGTAATTCACCCCTCCACTTT
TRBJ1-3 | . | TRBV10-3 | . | CAISDTNRQIISGNTIYF | TGTGCCATCAGTGATACCAACAGACAGATAATCTCTGGAAACACCATATATTTT
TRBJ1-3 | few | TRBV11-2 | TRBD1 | CASSSLQGVGNTIYF | TGTGCCAGCAGCTCCCTACAGGGGGTGGGAAACACCATATATTTT
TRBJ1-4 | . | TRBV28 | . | CASSPFTATNEKLFF | TGTGCCAGCAGCCCTTTTACCGCAACTAATGAAAAACTGTTTTTT
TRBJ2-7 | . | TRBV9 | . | CASSVGLQAYEQYF | TGTGCCAGCAGCGTAGGTCTCCAGGCCTACGAGCAGTACTTC
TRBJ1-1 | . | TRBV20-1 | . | CSASVPRRSF | TGCAGTGCTAGCGTCCCCCGGAGGTCGTTT
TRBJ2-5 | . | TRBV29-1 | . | CSVDGTLTQETQYF | TGCAGCGTCGACGGGACACTAACCCAAGAGACCCAGTACTTC
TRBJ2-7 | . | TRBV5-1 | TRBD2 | CASSLGLAGETYEQYF | TGCGCCAGCAGCTTAGGACTAGCGGGAGAGACCTACGAGCAGTACTTC
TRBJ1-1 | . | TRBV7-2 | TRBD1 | CASSLEDRGRAEAFF | TGTGCCAGCAGCTTAGAGGACAGGGGGCGGGCTGAAGCTTTCTTT
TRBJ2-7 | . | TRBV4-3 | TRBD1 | CASSQGTGEPYEQYF | TGCGCCAGCAGCCAAGGGACAGGGGAGCCCTACGAGCAGTACTTC
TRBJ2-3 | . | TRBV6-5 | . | CASSYSSKTDTQYF | TGTGCCAGCAGTTACTCGAGCAAGACGGATACGCAGTATTTT
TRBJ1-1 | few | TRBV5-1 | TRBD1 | CASSPGQVNTEAFF | TGCGCCAGCAGCCCGGGACAGGTAAACACTGAAGCTTTCTTT
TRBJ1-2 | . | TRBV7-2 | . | CASSLEGVSIYGYTF | TGTGCCAGCAGCTTAGAGGGAGTGTCGATCTATGGCTACACCTTC
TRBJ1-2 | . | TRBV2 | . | CASSEGGQYGYTF | TGTGCCAGCAGTGAAGGGGGGCAATATGGCTACACCTTC
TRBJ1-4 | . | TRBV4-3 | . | CASSQNRKEKLFF | TGCGCCAGCAGCCAAAACAGGAAGGAAAAACTGTTTTTT
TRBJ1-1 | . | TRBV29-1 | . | CSVVFAGAFF | TGCAGCGTTGTATTCGCCGGGGCTTTCTTT
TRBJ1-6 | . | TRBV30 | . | CAWRPASSGSPLHF | TGTGCCTGGAGGCCCGCCTCGTCAGGTTCACCCCTCCACTTT
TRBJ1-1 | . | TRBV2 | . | CASSERATNTEAFF | TGTGCCAGCAGTGAAAGGGCAACTAACACTGAAGCTTTCTTT